The 30 T cell receptor beta chains below come from one sample, sequenced in a study of cytotoxic CD8 clonotypes in ibrutinib-treated CLL. Using immunoSEQ multiplex PCR, the repertoire was profiled, and TCRdb retains in-frame clones only, with some absent. This repertoire shows about 200,000 clones, roughly 73% found once; its top ten account for approximately 10%. Sample: PBMCs, taken after 12 months of ibrutinib treatment. The origin of the receptors is a human donor with chronic lymphocytic leukemia.

This rearrangement joins TRBV28 to TRBJ1-2, with TRBD1 matching over 7 bases. V gave up 7 bases and J gave up 8 bases; unmatched junction bases: 10. This CDR3 region has 13 residues. Germline V gene data show CDR1 as MDHEN and CDR2 as SYDVKM. Written as DNA, the CDR3 is TGTGCCAGCACCGTCGGGACAGCTTGGGGCTACACCTTC. It specifies CASTVGTAWGYTF.

This chain uses TRBV7-9 with TRBJ2-3; D gene uncertain. The germline V and J ends were trimmed by 3 bases and 8 bases, with 6 bases remaining between them. Germline V gene data show CDR1 as SEHNR and CDR2 as FQNEAQ (reference sequence). This CDR3 contains 11 residues. This chain's CDR3 is CASSFTGTQYF. In DNA, the CDR3 is TGTGCCAGCAGCTTTACGGGTACGCAGTATTTT.

This rearrangement joins TRBV15 to TRBJ2-7; D possibly corresponds to TRBD1 (5 bases). Germline V CDR1 and CDR2: LNHNV, YYDKDF (reference sequence). The CDR3 spans 14 residues. V was cut by 2 bases and J by 2 bases, with 10 bases left in between. For the CDR3, the DNA is TGTGCCACCAGCAGATCCACAGGCGCCTACGAGCAGTACTTC. Protein sequence: CATSRSTGAYEQYF.

J is TRBJ2-3 and V is TRBV30; possible D gene TRBD2, 6 bases. The CDR3 consists of 11 residues. Per the germline V gene, CDR1 is GTSNPN and CDR2 is SVGIG (reference sequence). V was shortened by 5 bases and J by 3 bases, with 6 bases between the two germline ends. CDR3 in DNA: TGTGCCTGGGGAGGGACAGATACGCAGTATTTT. This gives the protein CAWGGTDTQYF.

The genes are TRBV21-1 and TRBJ2-2; the table's D call of TRBD2 was not tested on the DNA. TRBV21-1 is deemed a pseudogene. There are 16 residues in the CDR3. DNA of the CDR3: TGTGCCAGCAGCAAAGGGGATAGTGGGAGCACCGGGGAGCTGTTTTTT. This translates into CASSKGDSGSTGELFF.

This sequence joins TRBV10-1 and TRBJ2-3; 14 bases agree with TRBD2. The V segment lost 6 bases and the J segment 2 bases; nucleotides outside the gene matches: 10. There are 18 residues in the CDR3. Germline values: CDR1 WNHNN, CDR2 SYGVQD (reference sequence). CDR3 DNA sequence: TGCGCCAGCAGGGACGGGACTAGCGGGAGACCCTCCACAGATACGCAGTATTTT. Its protein is CASRDGTSGRPSTDTQYF.

This clone was observed a single time. The chain carries TRBV5-1 and TRBJ2-1, with TRBD2 matching over 8 bases. The CDR3 spans 15 residues. Per germline, CDR1 SGHRS and CDR2 YFSETQ. V shed 0 bases, J shed 2 bases, and the junction held 1 base outside the gene matches. CDR3 protein: CASSLGTSPYNEQFF. Written as DNA, the CDR3 is TGCGCCAGCAGCTTGGGGACTAGCCCCTACAATGAGCAGTTCTTC.

This clone was picked up a small number of times. V is TRBV4-2 and J is TRBJ2-5; TRBD2 matches 8 bases. CDR1 is LGHNA and CDR2 is YNFKEQ in the germline V gene. After removal of 5 bases from V and 5 bases from J, the junction contained 10 bases not matched to a gene. The CDR3 spans 15 residues. The CDR3 DNA reads TGTGCCAGCAGCTTGGGACTAGGGGGATCCGAGACCCAGTACTTC. It yields the protein CASSLGLGGSETQYF.

This chain connects TRBV11-2 to TRBJ2-7, with D perhaps assigned TRBD1 or TRBD2 (5 bases each). V was cut by 3 bases and J by 3 bases, with 12 bases left in between. The CDR3 consists of 14 residues. Germline CDR1 is SGHAT and CDR2 is FQNNGV. The CDR3 DNA reads as TGTGCCAGCAGCTTTCGGCCGGGGCTCTACGAGCAGTACTTC. Protein sequence: CASSFRPGLYEQYF.

The genes are TRBV5-6 and TRBJ1-1; possibly TRBD1 for D (5 bases). The V and J ends lost 3 bases and 10 bases respectively, with 16 bases between them. The CDR3 totals 13 residues. Germline V gives CDR1 SGHDT, CDR2 YYEEEE. CDR3 sequence reads: CASSSGGNPVAFF. DNA for the CDR3: TGTGCCAGCAGCTCCGGGGGGAATCCGGTAGCTTTCTTT.

The V and J genes are TRBV23-1 and TRBJ1-3, with 12 bases matching TRBD1. TRBV23-1 falls under the ORF class, with uncertain function. The CDR3 has 21 residues. Trimming removed 3 bases from V and 2 bases from J; junction bases left unmatched: 17. Here the CDR3 reads CASSQWCGDRGPISPGNTIYF. DNA of the CDR3: TGCGCCAGCAGTCAGTGGTGCGGGGACAGGGGGCCTATTAGCCCTGGAAACACCATATATTTT.

The chain links TRBV10-2 to TRBJ2-5; 12 positions match TRBD2. J was trimmed by 0 bases and V by 6 bases; bases with no gene match: 8. CDR1 is WSHSY and CDR2 is SAAADI in the germline V gene. The CDR3 is 17 residues long. The CDR3: CASRGRTSGVYQETQYF. In nucleotides, the CDR3 is TGCGCCAGCAGGGGCCGGACTAGCGGGGTTTACCAAGAGACCCAGTACTTC.

The chain recombines TRBV11-3 with TRBJ2-1, with TRBD1 identical over 7 bases. This CDR3 spans 15 amino acids. J lost 0 bases, V lost 5 bases, and 4 bases had no gene match. Germline assignment: CDR1 SGHNT and CDR2 YENEEA. CDR3 loop: CASSTQGSSYNEQFF. In nucleotides, the CDR3 is TGTGCCAGCAGCACACAGGGGAGCTCCTACAATGAGCAGTTCTTC.

V is TRBV6-1 and J is TRBJ2-7; 12 positions agree with TRBD2. Trimming took 9 bases from V and 3 from J; bases not matched to a gene: 6. CDR3 size: 14 residues. Germline CDR1 MNHNS, CDR2 SASEGT. In DNA, the CDR3 is TGTGCCAGTAGACTAGCGGGGGTCCTCTACGAGCAGTACTTC. Protein: CASRLAGVLYEQYF.

The rearrangement joins TRBV10-2 to TRBJ1-1; D gene ambiguous. Trimming took 3 bases from V and 2 from J, leaving 16 bases between them. The CDR3 is made up of 16 amino acids. Germline CDR1 is WSHSY and CDR2 is SAAADI. The CDR3 here is CASSESPWALNTEAFF. CDR3 DNA sequence: TGCGCCAGCAGTGAATCCCCTTGGGCCCTCAACACTGAAGCTTTCTTT.

In its sample, this clone was seen once. This chain connects TRBV4-1 to TRBJ1-1; 7 bases map to TRBD1. Trimming removed 3 bases from V and 0 bases from J; junction bases left unmatched: 1. Germline CDR1 MGHRA, CDR2 YSYEKL. CDR3 length: 14 residues. CDR3 protein: CASSQGQLNTEAFF. The CDR3, as DNA: TGCGCCAGCAGCCAGGGACAGTTGAACACTGAAGCTTTCTTT.

In its sample, this clone was seen once. This chain uses TRBV7-2 with TRBJ1-2; D call uncertain. V was pared by 1 base and J by 2 bases, with 11 bases between. Germline CDR1 SGHTA, CDR2 FQGNSA. CDR3 length: 15 amino acids. The CDR3 spells CASSLDMGWNYGYTF. DNA for the CDR3: TGTGCCAGCAGCTTAGATATGGGCTGGAACTATGGCTACACCTTC. The variable domain in full, with the rest retrieved from reference TRBV7-2 and TRBJ1-2, is GAGVSQSPSNKVTEKGKDVELRCDPISGHTALYWYRQSLGQGLEFLIYFQGNSAPDKSGLPSDRFSAERTGGSVSTLTIQRTQQEDSAVYLCASSLDMGWNYGYTFGSGTRLTVV.

The chain employs TRBV18 and TRBJ1-1, with D possibly matching TRBD1 (6 bases). CDR1 KGHSH and CDR2 LQKENI come from the germline V gene. The CDR3 is made up of 15 amino acids. V lost 5 bases and J 0 bases, leaving 13 bases between the germline ends. The CDR3 DNA sequence: TGTGCCAGCTCAAGTAGGACAGCCATGAACACTGAAGCTTTCTTT. It codes for CASSSRTAMNTEAFF.

This chain joins TRBV7-9 and TRBJ1-3, with 7 bases fitting TRBD1. J lost 4 bases, V lost 5 bases, and 8 bases had no gene match. Germline V gives CDR1 SEHNR, CDR2 FQNEAQ (reference sequence). This CDR3 contains 15 residues. CDR3 amino acids: CASSEPGGRGNTIYF. In DNA, the CDR3 is TGTGCCAGCAGCGAGCCAGGGGGGAGAGGAAACACCATATATTTT.

J is TRBJ2-2 and V is TRBV12-5; TRBD1 matches 8 bases. With 4 bases clipped from V and 7 bases from J, the junction kept 5 bases outside the gene matches. Germline-derived CDR1 and CDR2 are LGHNT and FRNRAP. The CDR3 is made up of 14 amino acids. The chain's CDR3 is CASGSSDRGGELFF. In DNA, the CDR3 is TGTGCTAGTGGTTCAAGTGACAGGGGCGGGGAGCTGTTTTTT.

The CDR3 spells CASFDDPKGQPQHF. CDR3 sequence (DNA): TGTGCCAGCTTCGATGATCCTAAAGGACAGCCCCAGCATTTT. This chain links TRBV6-1 with TRBJ1-5, with D uncertain. This CDR3 spans 14 amino acids. Trimming removed 8 bases from V and 7 bases from J, with 18 bases in between. From germline, CDR1 is MNHNS and CDR2 SASEGT.

This clone is a singleton in its sample. V is TRBV7-8 and J is TRBJ1-1; D ambiguous. CDR1 SGHVS and CDR2 FQNEAQ come from the germline V gene. Trimming left V 5 bases short and J 8 bases short, with 15 bases between. The CDR3 has 13 residues. DNA of the CDR3: TGTGCCAGCAGCACCCGCAGACAAGTAGAAGCTTTCTTT. Amino acids: CASSTRRQVEAFF.

The genes are TRBV6-5 and TRBJ2-1; weak D call: TRBD2 (5 bases). Germline CDR1 MNHEY, CDR2 SVGAGI. CDR3 size: 15 residues. Trimming removed 5 bases from V and 3 bases from J, with 14 bases in between. CDR3 DNA: TGTGCCAGCAGTCCCCAAACGGGGAGCTACAATGAGCAGTTCTTC. Protein sequence: CASSPQTGSYNEQFF.

This chain links TRBV6-5 with TRBJ2-5; 12 bases line up with TRBD2. Germline V gives CDR1 MNHEY, CDR2 SVGAGI. The CDR3 is 15 amino acids. V was pared by 6 bases and J by 5 bases, with 7 bases of the junction left unmatched. Here the CDR3 DNA reads TGTGCCAGCAGGAGACTAGCGGGAGTAGGGGAGACCCAGTACTTC. This sequence encodes CASRRLAGVGETQYF.

This chain connects TRBV19 to TRBJ1-5, with D uncertain. The germline V and J ends were trimmed by 8 bases and 4 bases, with 12 bases remaining between them. The CDR3 has 13 amino acids. Looked up from germline, CDR1 is LNHDA and CDR2 is SQIVND (reference sequence). CDR3 sequence (DNA): TGTGCCAGTCAGAGACGGTCTAATCAGCCCCAGCATTTT. Its protein product is CASQRRSNQPQHF. Using reference TRBV19 and TRBJ1-5 for the parts outside the CDR3, the full variable domain is DGGITQSPKYLFRKEGQNVTLSCEQNLNHDAMYWYRQDPGQGLRLIYYSQIVNDFQKGDIAEGYSVSREKKESFPLTVTSAQKNPTAFYLCASQRRSNQPQHFGDGTRLSIL.

The chain links TRBV27 to TRBJ1-5, with 8 bases lining up with TRBD1. The J segment lost 3 bases and the V segment lost 4 bases, leaving 8 bases of the junction unmatched. This CDR3 region has 16 residues. Germline CDR1 and CDR2: MNHEY and SMNVEV (reference sequence). CDR3 amino acids: CASSSGQGGYNQPQHF. CDR3 nucleotides: TGTGCCAGCAGTTCCGGACAGGGAGGGTACAATCAGCCCCAGCATTTT.

A single count supports this clone. The rearrangement links TRBV10-3 to TRBJ1-4; no clear D. Germline CDR1 and CDR2: ENHRY and SYGVKD. V was trimmed by 0 bases and J by 5 bases, leaving 10 bases between them. The CDR3 is 15 amino acids. The CDR3 loop reads CAISESNRENEKLFF. The DNA for the CDR3 is TGTGCCATCAGTGAGTCGAATCGGGAAAATGAAAAACTGTTTTTT.

This clone was picked up a small number of times. This chain links TRBV10-1 with TRBJ2-2; D may be TRBD1 (5 bases). CDR3 length: 13 amino acids. Trimming left V 0 bases short and J 10 bases short, with 9 bases between. The V gene's germline CDR1 is WNHNN and CDR2 SYGVQD (reference sequence). CDR3 loop: CASSESTGMELFF. DNA of the CDR3: TGCGCCAGCAGTGAGTCAACAGGAATGGAGCTGTTTTTT.

The chain is built from TRBV6-5 and TRBJ2-7; D gene unclear. CDR1 is MNHEY, CDR2 SVGAGI, per germline. The V end lost 3 bases, the J end lost 3 bases, and 9 bases lay between the germline ends. CDR3 length: 13 residues. The CDR3 bases are TGTGCCAGCAGTTATTTGTCGCGCTACGAGCAGTACTTC. It translates to CASSYLSRYEQYF.

This clone was detected a few times. CDR3 sequence (DNA): TGTGCCAGCAGTTCAGGTGGGAGACGGGTTTACGAGCAGTACTTC. This encodes CASSSGGRRVYEQYF. This rearrangement joins TRBV28 to TRBJ2-7; tentatively, D is TRBD2 (5 bases). Trimming removed 4 bases from V and 4 bases from J, with 17 bases in between. CDR1 is MDHEN, CDR2 SYDVKM, per germline. The CDR3 contains 15 residues.